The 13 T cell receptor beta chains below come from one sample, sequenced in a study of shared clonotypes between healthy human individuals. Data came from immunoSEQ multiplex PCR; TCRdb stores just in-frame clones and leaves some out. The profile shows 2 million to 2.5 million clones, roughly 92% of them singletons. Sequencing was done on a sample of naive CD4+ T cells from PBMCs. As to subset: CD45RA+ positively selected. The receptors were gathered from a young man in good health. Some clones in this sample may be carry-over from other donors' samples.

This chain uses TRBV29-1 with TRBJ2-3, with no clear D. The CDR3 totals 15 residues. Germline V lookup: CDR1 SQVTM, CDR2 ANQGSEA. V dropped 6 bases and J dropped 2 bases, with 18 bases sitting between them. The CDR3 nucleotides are TGCAGCGTCCTGACGGCTAGTGGGTACACAGATACGCAGTATTTT. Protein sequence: CSVLTASGYTDTQYF.

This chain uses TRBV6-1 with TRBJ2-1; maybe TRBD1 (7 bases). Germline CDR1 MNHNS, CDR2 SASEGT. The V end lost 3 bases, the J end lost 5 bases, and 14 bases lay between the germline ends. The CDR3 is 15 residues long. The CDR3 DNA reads TGTGCCAGCAGTGACAGGGGGGCAAGGAACAATGAGCAGTTCTTC. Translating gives CASSDRGARNNEQFF.

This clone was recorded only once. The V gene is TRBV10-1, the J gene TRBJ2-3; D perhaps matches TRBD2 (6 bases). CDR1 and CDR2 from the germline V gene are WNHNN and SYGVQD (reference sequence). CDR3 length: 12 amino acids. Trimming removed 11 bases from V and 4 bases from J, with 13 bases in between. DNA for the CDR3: TGCGCCCGCTGGGGGGTCCCAGATACGCAGTATTTT. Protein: CARWGVPDTQYF.

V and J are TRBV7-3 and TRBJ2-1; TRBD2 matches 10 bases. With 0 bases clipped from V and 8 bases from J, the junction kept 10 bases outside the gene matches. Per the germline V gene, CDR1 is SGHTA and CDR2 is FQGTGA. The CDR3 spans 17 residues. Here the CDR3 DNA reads TGTGCCAGCAGCTTAACCGGGGCAACTAGCGGGATCTATGAGCAGTTCTTC. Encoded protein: CASSLTGATSGIYEQFF.

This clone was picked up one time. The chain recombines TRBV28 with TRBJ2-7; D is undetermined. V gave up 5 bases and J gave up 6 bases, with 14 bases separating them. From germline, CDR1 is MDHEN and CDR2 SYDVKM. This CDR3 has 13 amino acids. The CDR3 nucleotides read TGTGCCAGCAGTATCCTCGTTCCGGCCGAGCAGTACTTC. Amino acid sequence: CASSILVPAEQYF.

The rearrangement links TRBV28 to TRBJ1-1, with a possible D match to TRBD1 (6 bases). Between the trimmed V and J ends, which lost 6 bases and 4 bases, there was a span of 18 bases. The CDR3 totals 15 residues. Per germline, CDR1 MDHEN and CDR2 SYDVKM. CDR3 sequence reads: CASSRPTRGPTEAFF. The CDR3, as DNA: TGTGCCAGCAGCCGCCCCACGCGGGGGCCCACTGAAGCTTTCTTT.

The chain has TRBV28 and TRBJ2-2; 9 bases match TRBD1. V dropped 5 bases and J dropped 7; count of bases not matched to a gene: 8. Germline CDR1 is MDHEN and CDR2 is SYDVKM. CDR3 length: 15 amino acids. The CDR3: CASSRTGGANGELFF. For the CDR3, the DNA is TGTGCCAGCAGTAGAACAGGGGGCGCTAACGGGGAGCTGTTTTTT.

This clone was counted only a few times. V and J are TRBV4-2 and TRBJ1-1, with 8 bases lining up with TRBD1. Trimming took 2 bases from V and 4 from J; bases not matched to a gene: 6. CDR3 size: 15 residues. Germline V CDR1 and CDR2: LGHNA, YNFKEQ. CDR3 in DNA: TGTGCCAGCAGCCAACTTACAGGGGGAACCACTGAAGCTTTCTTT. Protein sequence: CASSQLTGGTTEAFF.

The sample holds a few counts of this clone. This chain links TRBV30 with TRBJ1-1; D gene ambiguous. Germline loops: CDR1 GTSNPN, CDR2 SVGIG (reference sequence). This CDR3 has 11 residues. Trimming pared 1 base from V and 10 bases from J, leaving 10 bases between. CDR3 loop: CAWSEQAAAFF. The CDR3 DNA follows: TGTGCCTGGAGTGAGCAGGCAGCAGCTTTCTTT.

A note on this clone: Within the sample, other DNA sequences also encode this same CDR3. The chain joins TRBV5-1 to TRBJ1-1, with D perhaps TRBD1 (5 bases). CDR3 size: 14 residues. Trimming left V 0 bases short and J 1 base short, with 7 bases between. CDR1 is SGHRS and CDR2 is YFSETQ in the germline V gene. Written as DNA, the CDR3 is TGCGCCAGCAGCTTGGCAGGACAGAACACTGAAGCTTTCTTT. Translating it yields CASSLAGQNTEAFF.

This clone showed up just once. CDR3 DNA sequence: TGCGCCAGCAGCCCCGGGGTATGGGGCGAAGAAAGCGGGAGCTACACCGGGGAGCTGTTTTTT. The encoded protein is CASSPGVWGEESGSYTGELFF. The chain couples TRBV5-1 to TRBJ2-2; 8 nucleotides agree with TRBD2. CDR3 length: 21 residues. J lost 3 bases, V lost 4 bases, and 23 bases had no gene match. Per the germline V gene, CDR1 is SGHRS and CDR2 is YFSETQ.

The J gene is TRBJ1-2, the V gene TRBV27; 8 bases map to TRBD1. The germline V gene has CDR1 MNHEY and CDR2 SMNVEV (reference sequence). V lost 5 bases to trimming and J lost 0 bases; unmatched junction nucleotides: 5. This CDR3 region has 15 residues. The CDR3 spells CASSPPGQANYGYTF. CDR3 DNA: TGTGCCAGCAGTCCCCCGGGACAGGCTAACTATGGCTACACCTTC.

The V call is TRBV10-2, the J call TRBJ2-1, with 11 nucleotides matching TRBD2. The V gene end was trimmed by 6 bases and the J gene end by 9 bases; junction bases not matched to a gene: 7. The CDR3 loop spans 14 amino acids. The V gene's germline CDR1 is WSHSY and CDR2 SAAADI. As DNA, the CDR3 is TGCGCCAGCAGGATAGCGGGAGGGCCGGGTGAGCAGTTCTTC. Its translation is CASRIAGGPGEQFF.